This T cell receptor (beta chain) was sequenced in a study of CD8 T cells in ankylosing spondylitis. Molecular-barcoded quantitative 5'-RACE produced these TCR beta libraries. TCRdb independently ran MiXCR on the 5' RACE reads; one entry per CDR3 protein. The profile covers roughly 230,000 distinct CDR3 sequences, with about a sixth appearing a single time and about a third taken by the ten largest. This clonotype has just a few counts. The sequence came from a male donor with ankylosing spondylitis or in good health (not recorded which). The sequenced sample was blood, either unsorted or a sorted T cell fraction (not recorded which).

The CDR3 protein is CASSALDGQETQYF. The CDR3, as DNA: TGTGCCAGCAGCGCCCTGGACGGACAAGAGACCCAGTACTTC. The chain couples TRBV7-6 to TRBJ2-5; D gene unclear. Trimming left V 5 bases short and J 2 bases short, with 12 bases between. Germline V gene lookup returns CDR1 SGHVS and CDR2 FNYEAQ. CDR3 length: 14 amino acids.